The 20 T cell receptor beta chains below come from one sample, sequenced in a study of shared clonotypes between healthy human individuals. Positively selected for CCR7, the CD45RO-negative cells used as naive CD8 cells excluded terminally differentiated effector memory CD45RA+ cells. Generated by immunoSEQ multiplex PCR, the TCRdb table keeps only in-frame clones and is missing some. The table records about 2,100,000 clones, 90% to 95% of them present only once. Input material: naive CD8+ T cells from PBMCs. The receptors derive from a man aged 18 to 30 in good health. Some clones in this sample may be carry-over from other donors' samples.

This clone was seen a single time. The rearrangement uses TRBV4-3 and TRBJ1-3, with D possibly TRBD1 on 6 matching bases. The germline gives CDR1 LGHNA, CDR2 YSLEER. This CDR3 has 20 amino acids. Trimming removed 0 bases from V and 0 bases from J, with 21 bases in between. CDR3 DNA sequence: TGCGCCAGCAGCCAAGATCGAGCTGGGACACTCACGAGCTCTGGAAACACCATATATTTT. Translation gives CASSQDRAGTLTSSGNTIYF.

The chain couples TRBV28 to TRBJ2-7; 7 bases map to TRBD2. The germline V gene has CDR1 MDHEN and CDR2 SYDVKM. CDR3 length: 16 amino acids. Unmatched junction bases numbered 11, after V lost 3 bases and J lost 3 bases. Here the CDR3 reads CASSLPLASPDYEQYF. In nucleotides, the CDR3 is TGTGCCAGCAGTTTGCCACTAGCGTCCCCGGACTACGAGCAGTACTTC.

This clone was seen once. J is TRBJ2-7 and V is TRBV5-4, with D tentatively TRBD2 (6 bases). From germline, CDR1 is SGHNT and CDR2 YYREEE (reference sequence). The CDR3 is made up of 14 amino acids. Trimming took off 4 bases at V and 5 bases at J, with 16 bases between the two ends. The CDR3: CASSPRGRDHEQYF. CDR3 sequence (DNA): TGTGCCAGCAGCCCGCGCGGGCGGGACCACGAGCAGTACTTC.

The gene calls are TRBV5-4 and TRBJ2-7, with D tentatively TRBD1 (5 bases). The CDR3 length is 13 residues. V lost 2 bases and J lost 2, with 8 bases in between. CDR1 SGHNT and CDR2 YYREEE come from the germline V gene (reference sequence). CDR3 bases: TGTGCCAGCAGCTTTTGGGGCGCCTACGAGCAGTACTTC. Its protein product is CASSFWGAYEQYF.

The rearrangement uses TRBV7-9 and TRBJ1-2; D ambiguous. The CDR3 spans 13 residues. Germline values: CDR1 SEHNR, CDR2 FQNEAQ (reference sequence). Trimming took 4 bases from V and 2 from J, leaving 8 bases between them. The CDR3 DNA reads TGTGCCAGCAGCTCGCCGGAGAACTATGGCTACACCTTC. Its protein is CASSSPENYGYTF.

This clone was observed once. This CDR3 is CASSDLAGGQGEQFF. The CDR3 bases are TGTGCCAGCAGCGACCTAGCGGGAGGGCAGGGTGAGCAGTTCTTC. The J gene is TRBJ2-1, the V gene TRBV9; 12 positions match TRBD2. V trimming: 3 bases; J trimming: 9 bases; junction bases outside the gene matches: 7. This CDR3 is built from 15 residues. Germline V gives CDR1 SGDLS, CDR2 YYNGEE.

J is TRBJ2-3 and V is TRBV9, with D perhaps TRBD1 or TRBD2 (5 bases each). Germline V gene data show CDR1 as SGDLS and CDR2 as YYNGEE. Between the trimmed V and J ends, which lost 1 base and 1 base, there was a span of 7 bases. The CDR3 is 14 residues long. As DNA, the CDR3 is TGTGCCAGCAGCGTAATGGGGGGCACAGATACGCAGTATTTT. It is translated as CASSVMGGTDTQYF.

The V and J genes are TRBV29-1 and TRBJ1-2; D call uncertain. V lost 4 bases and J 4 bases, leaving 13 bases between the germline ends. The CDR3 length is 13 residues. CDR1 SQVTM and CDR2 ANQGSEA come from the germline V gene. CDR3 nucleotide sequence: TGCAGCGTTGTTGAGGGATCGGGCTATGGCTACACCTTC. Residues: CSVVEGSGYGYTF.

The V gene is TRBV5-6, the J gene TRBJ2-5; TRBD1 matches at 7 bases. Per the germline V gene, CDR1 is SGHDT and CDR2 is YYEEEE. This CDR3 is built from 15 residues. V lost 4 bases to trimming and J lost 11 bases; unmatched junction nucleotides: 17. CDR3 coding DNA: TGTGCCAGCAGCGGATGGACAGGACCAGGGTGGGATCAGTACTTC. Amino acids: CASSGWTGPGWDQYF.

V gene TRBV27 combines with J gene TRBJ2-7, with D tentatively TRBD1 (6 bases). The CDR3 contains 15 residues. Trimming took 6 bases from V and 5 from J, leaving 20 bases between them. CDR1 and CDR2 (germline): MNHEY, SMNVEV (reference sequence). The CDR3 nucleotides read TGTGCCAGCAGCGAGCTCGCAACACAGGGTAACGAGCAGTACTTC. Its protein is CASSELATQGNEQYF.

The V gene is TRBV5-8, the J gene TRBJ2-7; perhaps TRBD1 as D (6 bases). CDR3 length: 11 amino acids. Trimming removed 7 bases at V and 7 bases at J, with 12 bases between. CDR1 and CDR2 (germline): SGHTS, YDEGEE. The CDR3 DNA follows: TGTGCCAGCCCAGGGGTGGGGGAGCAGTACTTC. Amino acid sequence: CASPGVGEQYF.

This clone was observed a handful of times. Other DNA sequences in this specimen translate into the identical CDR3. The gene calls are TRBV7-3 and TRBJ2-2, with D hard to call. CDR1 SGHTA and CDR2 FQGTGA come from the germline V gene. The germline V and J ends were trimmed by 3 bases and 1 base, with 6 bases remaining between them. CDR3 length equals 14 residues. Written as DNA, the CDR3 is TGTGCCAGCAGCTTGATGGGGAACACCGGGGAGCTGTTTTTT. Amino acids: CASSLMGNTGELFF. The full variable domain, rest sourced from reference TRBV7-3 and TRBJ2-2, is GAGVSQTPSNKVTEKGKYVELRCDPISGHTALYWYRQSLGQGPEFLIYFQGTGAADDSGLPNDRFFAVRPEGSVSTLKIQRTERGDSAVYLCASSLMGNTGELFFGEGSRLTVL.

The chain combines TRBV7-8 with TRBJ2-3; D gene ambiguous. The CDR3 spans 13 residues. Trimming took 6 bases from V and 1 from J, leaving 8 bases between them. From germline, CDR1 is SGHVS and CDR2 FQNEAQ. Written as DNA, the CDR3 is TGTGCCAGCAGACGGGCTCGCACAGATACGCAGTATTTT. It translates to CASRRARTDTQYF.

The chain links TRBV5-1 to TRBJ1-5, with a tentative D call TRBD1 (5 bases). CDR1 and CDR2 (germline): SGHRS, YFSETQ. V lost 4 bases to trimming and J lost 0 bases, with 17 bases between them. The length of the CDR3 is 17 residues. The CDR3, as DNA: TGCGCCAGCAGCCTCCCCTTGAGAGGGGTTAGCAATCAGCCCCAGCATTTT. Residues: CASSLPLRGVSNQPQHF.

The rearrangement links TRBV27 to TRBJ2-7; D is undetermined. CDR3 length equals 15 residues. Germline V CDR1 and CDR2: MNHEY, SMNVEV (reference sequence). Trimming shortened V by 2 bases and J by 5 bases, and 16 bases separated the two germline ends. The CDR3 DNA sequence: TGTGCCAGCAGTTTAATGGGGAACAGATGGGACGAGCAGTACTTC. This encodes CASSLMGNRWDEQYF.

Notes on this clone: Other DNA sequences in this sample translate to the same CDR3. The V gene is TRBV9, the J gene TRBJ2-3; D is ambiguous. The CDR3 covers 14 residues. CDR1 SGDLS and CDR2 YYNGEE come from the germline V gene. The V end was cut by 4 bases, the J end by 1 base, with 10 bases between. The CDR3 spells CASSPSGRTDTQYF. As DNA, the CDR3 is TGTGCCAGCAGCCCCTCTGGGCGCACAGATACGCAGTATTTT.

With regard to this clone: This same CDR3 is encoded by further DNA sequences in the sample. The rearrangement uses TRBV28 and TRBJ2-7; D remains unclear. V shed 5 bases and J shed 4 bases, with 9 bases lying between them. Germline values: CDR1 MDHEN, CDR2 SYDVKM. The CDR3 has 12 amino acids. CDR3 loop: CASSPRVYEQYF. CDR3 DNA sequence: TGTGCCAGCAGTCCAAGGGTTTACGAGCAGTACTTC.

This clone showed up just once. CDR3 in amino acids: CASSQDFEAFF. CDR3 sequence (DNA): TGCGCCAGCAGCCAAGATTTCGAAGCTTTCTTT. V and J are TRBV4-3 and TRBJ1-1; no definite D call. CDR3 length: 11 amino acids. Between the trimmed V and J ends, which lost 0 bases and 8 bases, there was a span of 4 bases. Germline V CDR1 and CDR2: LGHNA, YSLEER.

The genes are TRBV28 and TRBJ1-2, with D unresolved. Germline assignment: CDR1 MDHEN and CDR2 SYDVKM. V was trimmed by 3 bases and J by 7 bases, leaving 15 bases between them. This CDR3 is built from 14 residues. CDR3 amino acids: CASSFGRTLSGYTF. The CDR3 coding sequence is TGTGCCAGCAGTTTCGGTCGGACGCTGAGTGGCTACACCTTC.

This clone was detected only once. As DNA, the CDR3 is TGTGCCAGCAGTTTATGGAGCGGGAGTGCCAATGAGCAGTTCTTC. It translates to CASSLWSGSANEQFF. The chain joins TRBV27 to TRBJ2-1, with 8 nucleotides matching TRBD2. The CDR3 extends over 15 amino acids. In germline, CDR1 is MNHEY, CDR2 SMNVEV (reference sequence). The ends lost 1 base at V and 6 bases at J; junction bases unmatched: 5.